This is a list of T cell receptor beta chains from one sample in a study of chemoradiotherapy in HPV16-positive cancers. Measured with immunoSEQ multiplex PCR; TCRdb has only the in-frame clones, and not every one. The sample contains about 22,000 clones, over 85% of which appear only once. The sequenced sample was blood, obtained from a patient who underwent chemoradiotherapy. The origin of the receptors is a human donor with HPV-associated anogenital cancer. Each CDR3 is given without its conserved first and last residue. Each record gives: CDR3 protein, D gene, V gene, J gene. D genes are given only for firm matches.

ASSQGNGYEQY	NA	TRBV4-2	NA
ASSLWGQGTGQPQH	TRBD1	TRBV7-2	TRBJ1-5
ASSKDLGASTDTQY	NA	TRBV21-1	TRBJ2-3
ASSDRDETYEQY	NA	TRBV6-5	TRBJ2-7
ASSWDRGGTDEAF	TRBD1	TRBV7-9	TRBJ1-1
ASGTTGFYEQY	TRBD1	TRBV27	TRBJ2-7
ASSKQGWGNTIY	NA	TRBV21-1	TRBJ1-3
ASSATFGREGISPLH	NA	TRBV25-1	TRBJ1-6
ASLGQPITGELF	NA	TRBV6-6	TRBJ2-2
AILPDWNTEAF	NA	TRBV19	TRBJ1-1
ASSPTLVQETQY	NA	TRBV11-2	TRBJ2-5
ASSSGLAGTTDTQY	TRBD2	TRBV5-4	TRBJ2-3
ASSLGGMVAEAF	NA	TRBV7-6	TRBJ1-1
ASSIAGPIVSQY	NA	TRBV19	TRBJ2-5
ASSLGLAGAQETQY	TRBD2	TRBV7-3	TRBJ2-5
ASSRNRQGASGYT	TRBD1	TRBV14	TRBJ1-2
ASSSYQTRISTDTQY	NA	TRBV11-2	TRBJ2-3
ASSIPGHSLSGNTIY	NA	TRBV19	TRBJ1-3
ASSQGTGRGQPQH	TRBD1	TRBV18	TRBJ1-5
ASSPDGREGDQY	TRBD2	TRBV18	TRBJ2-5